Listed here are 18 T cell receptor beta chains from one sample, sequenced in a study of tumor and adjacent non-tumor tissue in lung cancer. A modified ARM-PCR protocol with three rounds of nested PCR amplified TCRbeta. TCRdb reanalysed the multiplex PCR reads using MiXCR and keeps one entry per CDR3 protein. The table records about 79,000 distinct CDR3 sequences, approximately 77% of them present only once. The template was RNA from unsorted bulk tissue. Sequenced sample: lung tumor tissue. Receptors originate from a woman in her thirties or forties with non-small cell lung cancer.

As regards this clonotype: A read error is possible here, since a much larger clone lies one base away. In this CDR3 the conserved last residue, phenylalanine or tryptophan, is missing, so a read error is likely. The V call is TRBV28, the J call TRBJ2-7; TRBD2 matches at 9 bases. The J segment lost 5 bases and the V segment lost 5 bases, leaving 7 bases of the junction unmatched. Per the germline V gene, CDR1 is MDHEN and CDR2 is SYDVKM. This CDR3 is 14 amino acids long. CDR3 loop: CASSISGSRNEQYL. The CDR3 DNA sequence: TGTGCCAGCAGTATTAGCGGGAGTAGGAACGAGCAGTACCTC.

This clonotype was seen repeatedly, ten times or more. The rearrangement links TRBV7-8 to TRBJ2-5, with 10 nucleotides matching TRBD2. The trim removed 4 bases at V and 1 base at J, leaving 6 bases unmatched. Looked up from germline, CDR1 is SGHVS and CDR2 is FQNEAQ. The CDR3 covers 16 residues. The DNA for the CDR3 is TGTGCCAGCAGCTCCTATAGCGGGGGGACCCAAGAGACCCAGTACTTC. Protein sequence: CASSSYSGGTQETQYF.

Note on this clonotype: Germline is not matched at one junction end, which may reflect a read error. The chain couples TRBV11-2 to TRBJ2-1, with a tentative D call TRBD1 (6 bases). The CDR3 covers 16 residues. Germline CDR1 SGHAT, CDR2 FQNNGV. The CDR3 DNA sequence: TGTGCCAATAGCCAGACGGACAGAAGCTCCTACAAAGAGCAGTTCTTC. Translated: CANSQTDRSSYKEQFF.

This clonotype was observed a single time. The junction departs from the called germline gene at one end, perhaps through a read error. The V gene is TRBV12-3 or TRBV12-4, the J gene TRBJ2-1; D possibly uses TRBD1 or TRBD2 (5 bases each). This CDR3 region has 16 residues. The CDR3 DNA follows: TGTGCCAGCAGTCCCTTTAGGGGCGGACTTCACAATGTGCAGTTCTTC. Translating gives CASSPFRGGLHNVQFF.

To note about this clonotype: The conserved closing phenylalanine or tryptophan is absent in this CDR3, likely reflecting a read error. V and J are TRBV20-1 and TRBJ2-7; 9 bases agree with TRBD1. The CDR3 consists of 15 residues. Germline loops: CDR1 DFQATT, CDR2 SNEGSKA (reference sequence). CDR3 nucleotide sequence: TGCAGTGCTAGGGGAACAGGGGGCTTTCAGTACGGGCAGTACCTC. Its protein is CSARGTGGFQYGQYL.

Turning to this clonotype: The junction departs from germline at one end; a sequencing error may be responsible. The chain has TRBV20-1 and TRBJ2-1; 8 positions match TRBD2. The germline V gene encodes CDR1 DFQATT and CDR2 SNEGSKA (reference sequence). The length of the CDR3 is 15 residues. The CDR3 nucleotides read TGCCGTGCTAGAGGTCGGGGGGGGCTGTACAATGAGCAGTCCTTC. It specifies CRARGRGGLYNEQSF.

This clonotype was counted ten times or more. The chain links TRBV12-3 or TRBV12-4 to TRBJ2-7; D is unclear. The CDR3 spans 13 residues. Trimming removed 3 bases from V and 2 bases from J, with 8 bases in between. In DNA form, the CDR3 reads TGTGCCAGCAGTTTGGCGGACGCCTACGAGCAGTACTTC. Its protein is CASSLADAYEQYF.

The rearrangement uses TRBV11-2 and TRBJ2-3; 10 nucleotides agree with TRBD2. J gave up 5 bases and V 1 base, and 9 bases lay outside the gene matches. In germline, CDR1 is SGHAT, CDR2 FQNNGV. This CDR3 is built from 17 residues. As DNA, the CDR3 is TGTGCCAGCAGCTTAGTTTCTAGCGGGAGAGCTGGAGATACGCAGTATTTT. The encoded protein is CASSLVSSGRAGDTQYF.

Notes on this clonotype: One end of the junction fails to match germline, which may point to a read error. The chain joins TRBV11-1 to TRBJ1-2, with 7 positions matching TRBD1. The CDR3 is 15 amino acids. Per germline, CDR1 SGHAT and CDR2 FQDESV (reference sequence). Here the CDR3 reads CASNLNGGQLYGYIF. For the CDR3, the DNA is TGTGCCAGCAACTTAAACGGGGGACAGCTCTATGGCTACATCTTC.

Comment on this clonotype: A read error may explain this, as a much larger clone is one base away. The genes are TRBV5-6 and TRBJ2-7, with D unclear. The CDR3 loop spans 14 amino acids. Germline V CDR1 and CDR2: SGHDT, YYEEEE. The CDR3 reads CASSTWGFSYERYF. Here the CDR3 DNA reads TGTGCCAGCAGCACCTGGGGATTCTCCTACGAGCGGTACTTC.

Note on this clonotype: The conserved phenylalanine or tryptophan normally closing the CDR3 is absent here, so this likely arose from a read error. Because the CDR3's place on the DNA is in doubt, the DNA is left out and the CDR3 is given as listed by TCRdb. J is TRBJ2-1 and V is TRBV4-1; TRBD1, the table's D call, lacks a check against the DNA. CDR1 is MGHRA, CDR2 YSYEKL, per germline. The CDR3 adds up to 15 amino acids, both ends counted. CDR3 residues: CASRMGRGTYDEQSS.

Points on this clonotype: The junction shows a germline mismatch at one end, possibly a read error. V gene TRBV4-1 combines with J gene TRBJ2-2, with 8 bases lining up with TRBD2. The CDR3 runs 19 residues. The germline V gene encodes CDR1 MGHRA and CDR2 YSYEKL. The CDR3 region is CASSHQTSEDYLGPGELIF. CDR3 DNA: TGCGCCAGCAGCCATCAGACTAGCGAGGACTATCTGGGGCCCGGGGAGCTGATTTTT.

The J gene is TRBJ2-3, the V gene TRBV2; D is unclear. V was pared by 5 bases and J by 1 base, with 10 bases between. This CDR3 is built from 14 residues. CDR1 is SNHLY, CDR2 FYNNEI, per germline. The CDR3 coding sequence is TGTGCCAGCAGTCGAGGCACCCGCACAGATACGCAGTATTTT. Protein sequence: CASSRGTRTDTQYF. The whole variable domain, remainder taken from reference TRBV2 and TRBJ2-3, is EPEVTQTPSHQVTQMGQEVILRCVPISNHLYFYWYRQILGQKVEFLVSFYNNEISEKSEIFDDQFSVERPDGSNFTLKIRSTKLEDSAMYFCASSRGTRTDTQYFGPGTRLTVL.

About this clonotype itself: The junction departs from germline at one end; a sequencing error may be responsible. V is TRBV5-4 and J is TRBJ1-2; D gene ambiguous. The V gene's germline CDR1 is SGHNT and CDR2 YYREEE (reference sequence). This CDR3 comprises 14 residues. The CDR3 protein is CASSPGRMGYCYTF. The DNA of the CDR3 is TGTGCCAGTAGCCCGGGCCGAATGGGCTATTGCTACACCTTC.

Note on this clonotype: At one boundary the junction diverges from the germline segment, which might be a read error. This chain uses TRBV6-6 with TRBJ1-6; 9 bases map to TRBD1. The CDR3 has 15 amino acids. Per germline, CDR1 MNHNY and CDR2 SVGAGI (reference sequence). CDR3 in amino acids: CDSSLRTGEYSPPHF. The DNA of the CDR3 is TGTGACAGCAGTTTAAGGACAGGGGAGTATTCACCCCCCCACTTT.

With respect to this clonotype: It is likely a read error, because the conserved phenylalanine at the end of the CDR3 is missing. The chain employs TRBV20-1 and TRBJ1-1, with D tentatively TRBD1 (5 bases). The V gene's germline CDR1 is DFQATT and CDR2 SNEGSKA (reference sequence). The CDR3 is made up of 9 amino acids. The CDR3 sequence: CNAGGEAFI. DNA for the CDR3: TGCAATGCCGGGGGTGAAGCTTTCATT.

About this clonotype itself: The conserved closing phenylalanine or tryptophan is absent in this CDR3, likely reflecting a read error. The CDR3 sequence: CVNSYSNSEQYS. CDR3 DNA sequence: TGTGTCAACAGTTACTCGAACAGCGAGCAGTACTCC. The chain couples TRBV6-2 or TRBV6-3 to TRBJ2-7; unclear D gene. Germline CDR1 and CDR2: MNHEY and SVGEGT. There are 12 residues in the CDR3.

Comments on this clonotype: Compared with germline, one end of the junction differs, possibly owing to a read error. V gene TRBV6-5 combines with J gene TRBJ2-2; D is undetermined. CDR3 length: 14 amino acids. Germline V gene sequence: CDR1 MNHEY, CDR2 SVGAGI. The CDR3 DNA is TGTGTCAGCAGCCATGACGGCGCCATCGGGGAGCTGTTTTTT. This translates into CVSSHDGAIGELFF.